The rows below give T cell receptor beta chains drawn from one sample of a study of cytomegalovirus exposure and HLA in healthy donors. Method: immunoSEQ multiplex PCR; TCRdb's copy keeps in-frame clones and lacks some. Counted here are more than 95,000 clones, nearly 80% occurring once; the ten biggest clones make up roughly 1.2%. Input material: PBMCs. The receptors were sampled from a man under 40 in good health and CMV-seronegative. The CDR3 runs from the conserved cysteine through the conserved F or W. Fields, in order: V gene, CDR3 length, J gene, D gene, clone size, CDR3 protein, CDR3 DNA. D genes are given only for firm matches. Expanded clones get a size class; other rows say once, few or many, or leave the size out.

TRBV28,18,TRBJ1-5,-,once,CASSLWGSEATSNQPQHF,TGTGCCAGCAGTTTATGGGGTTCGGAGGCGACCAGCAATCAGCCCCAGCATTTT
TRBV28,14,TRBJ1-1,-,-,CASSLPGARTEAFF,TGTGCCAGCAGTTTACCAGGGGCTCGGACTGAAGCTTTCTTT
TRBV5-6,14,TRBJ2-7,TRBD1,few,CASSLGAGGYEQYF,TGTGCCAGCAGCTTGGGTGCAGGGGGCTACGAGCAGTACTTC
TRBV30,15,TRBJ1-4,-,-,CAWKHGGGWNEKLFF,TGTGCCTGGAAACACGGGGGGGGGTGGAATGAAAAACTGTTTTTT
TRBV6-1,14,TRBJ1-1,-,-,CASSLETGHTEAFF,TGTGCCAGCAGTCTAGAGACAGGACACACTGAAGCTTTCTTT
TRBV28,13,TRBJ2-3,-,-,CASSLSGPDTQYF,TGTGCCAGCAGTTTGTCAGGGCCAGATACGCAGTATTTT
TRBV11-3,13,TRBJ2-5,-,-,CASICRGWETQYF,TGTGCCAGCATTTGTCGGGGATGGGAGACCCAGTACTTC
TRBV10-3,15,TRBJ1-4,TRBD1,-,CAISDPTGELEKLFF,TGTGCCATCAGTGATCCGACAGGGGAGTTGGAAAAACTGTTTTTT
TRBV14,15,TRBJ2-1,TRBD1,few,CASSEDRATYNEQFF,TGTGCCAGCAGCGAGGACAGGGCCACCTACAATGAGCAGTTCTTC
TRBV2,13,TRBJ2-1,TRBD1,-,CASKQGAVNEQFF,TGTGCCAGCAAACAGGGGGCAGTCAATGAGCAGTTCTTC
TRBV4-1,12,TRBJ2-4,-,-,CASSQFQGSVHF,TGCGCCAGCAGCCAATTTCAGGGTTCTGTCCACTTC